This T cell receptor beta chain was sequenced during a study of T cell repertoires in cytomegalovirus infection. Turning to the study itself: Recently identified HLA-C-restricted CMV epitopes and well-studied HLA-B-restricted CMV epitopes were used by the study.

This clonotype has more than one count but fewer than ten. What it recognizes is unknown. TCRdb re-called the reads through MiXCR, storing one row per CDR3 protein. The sample records 650,000 to 850,000 distinct CDR3 sequences, roughly 28% being singletons. The sequence was collected from a human donor in good health (CMV status not recorded). Some clones in this sample may be carry-over from other donors' samples. Source: cultured CD8+ T cells from PBMCs, taken from culture after CMV antigen stimulation.

The CDR3 bases are TGTGCCAGCAGTTGGGCCAGATCCATGAACACTGAAGCTTTCTTT. This encodes CASSWARSMNTEAFF. The chain uses TRBV12-3 or TRBV12-4 and TRBJ1-1, with D hard to call. The V and J ends lost 4 bases and 0 bases respectively, with 12 bases between them. The CDR3 spans 15 residues.